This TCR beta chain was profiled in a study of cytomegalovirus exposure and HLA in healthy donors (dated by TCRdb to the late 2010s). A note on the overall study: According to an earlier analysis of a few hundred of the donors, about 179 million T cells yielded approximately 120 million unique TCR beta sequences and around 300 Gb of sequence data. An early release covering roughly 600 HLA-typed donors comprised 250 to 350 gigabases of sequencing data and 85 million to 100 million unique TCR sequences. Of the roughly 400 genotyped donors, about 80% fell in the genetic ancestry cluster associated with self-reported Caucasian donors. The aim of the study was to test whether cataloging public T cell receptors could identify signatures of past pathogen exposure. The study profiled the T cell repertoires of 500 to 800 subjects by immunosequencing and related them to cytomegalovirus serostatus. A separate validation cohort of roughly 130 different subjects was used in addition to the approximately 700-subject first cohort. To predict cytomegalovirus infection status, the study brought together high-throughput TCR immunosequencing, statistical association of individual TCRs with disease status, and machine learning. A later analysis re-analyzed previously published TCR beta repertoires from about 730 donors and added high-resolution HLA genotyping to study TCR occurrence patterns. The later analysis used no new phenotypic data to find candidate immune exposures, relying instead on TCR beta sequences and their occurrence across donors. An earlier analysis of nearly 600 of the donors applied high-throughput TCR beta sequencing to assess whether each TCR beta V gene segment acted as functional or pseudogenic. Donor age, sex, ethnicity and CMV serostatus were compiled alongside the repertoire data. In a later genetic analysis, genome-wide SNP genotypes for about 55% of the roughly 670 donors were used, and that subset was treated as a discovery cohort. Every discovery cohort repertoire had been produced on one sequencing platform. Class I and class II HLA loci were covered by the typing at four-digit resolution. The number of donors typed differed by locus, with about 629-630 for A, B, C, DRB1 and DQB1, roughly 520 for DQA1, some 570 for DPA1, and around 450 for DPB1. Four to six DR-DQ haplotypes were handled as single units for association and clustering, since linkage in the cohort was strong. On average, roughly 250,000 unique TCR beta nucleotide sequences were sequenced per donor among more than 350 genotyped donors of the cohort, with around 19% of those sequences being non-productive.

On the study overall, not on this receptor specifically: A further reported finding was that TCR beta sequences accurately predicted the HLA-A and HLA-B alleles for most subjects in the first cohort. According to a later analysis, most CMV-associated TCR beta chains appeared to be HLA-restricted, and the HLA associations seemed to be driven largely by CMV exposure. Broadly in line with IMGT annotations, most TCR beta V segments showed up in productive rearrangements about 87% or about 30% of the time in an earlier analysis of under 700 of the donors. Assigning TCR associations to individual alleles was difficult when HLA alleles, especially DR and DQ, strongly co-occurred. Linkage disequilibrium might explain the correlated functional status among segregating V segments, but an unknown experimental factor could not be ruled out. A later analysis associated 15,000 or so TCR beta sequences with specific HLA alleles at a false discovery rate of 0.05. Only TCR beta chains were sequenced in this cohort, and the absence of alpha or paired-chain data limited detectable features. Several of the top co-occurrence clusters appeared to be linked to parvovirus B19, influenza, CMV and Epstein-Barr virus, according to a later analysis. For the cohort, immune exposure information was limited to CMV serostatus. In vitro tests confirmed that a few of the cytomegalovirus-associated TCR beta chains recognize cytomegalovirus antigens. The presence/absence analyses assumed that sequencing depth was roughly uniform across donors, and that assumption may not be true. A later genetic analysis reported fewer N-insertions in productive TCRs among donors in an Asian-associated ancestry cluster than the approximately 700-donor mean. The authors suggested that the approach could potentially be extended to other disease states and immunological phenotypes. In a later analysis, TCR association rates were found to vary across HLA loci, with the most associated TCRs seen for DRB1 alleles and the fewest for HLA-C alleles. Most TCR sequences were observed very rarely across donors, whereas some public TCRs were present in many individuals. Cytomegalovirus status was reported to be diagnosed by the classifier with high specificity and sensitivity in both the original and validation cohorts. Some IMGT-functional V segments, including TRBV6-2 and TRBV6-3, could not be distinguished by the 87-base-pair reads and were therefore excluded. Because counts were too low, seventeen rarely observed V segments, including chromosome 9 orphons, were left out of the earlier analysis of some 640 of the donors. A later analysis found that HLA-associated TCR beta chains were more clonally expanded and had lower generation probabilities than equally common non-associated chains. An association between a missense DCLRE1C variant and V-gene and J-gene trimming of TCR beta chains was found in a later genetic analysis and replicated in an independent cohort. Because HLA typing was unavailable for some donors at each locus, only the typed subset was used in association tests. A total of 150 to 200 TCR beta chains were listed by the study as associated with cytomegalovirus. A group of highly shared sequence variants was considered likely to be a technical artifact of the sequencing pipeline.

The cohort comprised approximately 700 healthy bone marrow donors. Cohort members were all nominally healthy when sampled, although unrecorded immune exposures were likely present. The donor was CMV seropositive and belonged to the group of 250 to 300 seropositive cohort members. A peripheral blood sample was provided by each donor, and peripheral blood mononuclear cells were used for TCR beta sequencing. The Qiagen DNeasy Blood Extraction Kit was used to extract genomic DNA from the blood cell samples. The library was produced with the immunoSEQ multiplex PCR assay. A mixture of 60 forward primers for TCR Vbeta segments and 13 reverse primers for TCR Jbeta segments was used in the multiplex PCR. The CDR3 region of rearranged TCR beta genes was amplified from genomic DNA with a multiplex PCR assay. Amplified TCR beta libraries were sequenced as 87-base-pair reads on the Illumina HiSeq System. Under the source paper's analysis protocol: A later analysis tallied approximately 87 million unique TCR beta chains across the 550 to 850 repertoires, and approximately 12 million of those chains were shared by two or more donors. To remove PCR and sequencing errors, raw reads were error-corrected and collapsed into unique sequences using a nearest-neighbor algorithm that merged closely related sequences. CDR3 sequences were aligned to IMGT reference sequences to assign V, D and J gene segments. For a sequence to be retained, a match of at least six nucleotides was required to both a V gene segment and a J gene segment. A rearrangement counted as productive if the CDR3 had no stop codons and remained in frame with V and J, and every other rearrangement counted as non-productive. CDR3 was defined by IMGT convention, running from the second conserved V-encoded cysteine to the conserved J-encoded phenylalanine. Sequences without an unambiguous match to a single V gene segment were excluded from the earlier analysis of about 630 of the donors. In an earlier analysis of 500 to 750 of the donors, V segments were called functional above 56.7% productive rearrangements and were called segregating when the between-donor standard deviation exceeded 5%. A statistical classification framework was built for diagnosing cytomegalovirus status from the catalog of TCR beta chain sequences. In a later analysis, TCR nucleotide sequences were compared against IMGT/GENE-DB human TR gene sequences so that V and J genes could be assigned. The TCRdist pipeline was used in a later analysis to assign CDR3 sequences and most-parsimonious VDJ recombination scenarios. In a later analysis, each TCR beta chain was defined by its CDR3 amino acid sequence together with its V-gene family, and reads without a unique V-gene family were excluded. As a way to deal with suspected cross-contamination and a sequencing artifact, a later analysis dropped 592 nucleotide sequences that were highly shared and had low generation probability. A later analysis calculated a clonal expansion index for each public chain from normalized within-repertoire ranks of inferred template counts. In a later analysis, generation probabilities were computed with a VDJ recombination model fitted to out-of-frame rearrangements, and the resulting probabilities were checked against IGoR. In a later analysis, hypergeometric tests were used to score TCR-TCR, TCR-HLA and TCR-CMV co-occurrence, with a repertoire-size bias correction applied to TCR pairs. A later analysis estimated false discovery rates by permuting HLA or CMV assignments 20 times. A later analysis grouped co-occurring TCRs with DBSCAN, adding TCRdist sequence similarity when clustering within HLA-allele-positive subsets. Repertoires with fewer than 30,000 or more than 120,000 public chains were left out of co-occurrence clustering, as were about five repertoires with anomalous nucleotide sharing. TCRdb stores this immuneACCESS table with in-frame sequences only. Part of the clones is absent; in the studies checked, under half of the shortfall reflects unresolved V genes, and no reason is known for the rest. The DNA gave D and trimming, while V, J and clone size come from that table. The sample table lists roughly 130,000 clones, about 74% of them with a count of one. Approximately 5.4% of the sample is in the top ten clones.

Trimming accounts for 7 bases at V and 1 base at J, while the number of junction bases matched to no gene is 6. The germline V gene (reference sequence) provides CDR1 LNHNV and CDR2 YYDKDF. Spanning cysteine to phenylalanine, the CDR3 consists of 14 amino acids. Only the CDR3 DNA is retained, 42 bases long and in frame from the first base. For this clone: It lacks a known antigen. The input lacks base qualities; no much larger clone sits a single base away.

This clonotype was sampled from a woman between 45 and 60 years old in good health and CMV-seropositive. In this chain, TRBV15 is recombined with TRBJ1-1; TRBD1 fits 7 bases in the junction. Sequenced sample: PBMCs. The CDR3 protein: CATNPGTANTEAFF. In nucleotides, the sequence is TGTGCCACCAACCCCGGGACAGCGAACACTGAAGCTTTCTTT.